Listed below are T cell receptor beta chains from one sample, sequenced in a study of cytomegalovirus exposure and HLA in healthy donors. TCRdb's copy holds only in-frame clones and misses some; the assay was immunoSEQ multiplex PCR. The sample consists of more than 40,000 clones, under 60% of them appearing once. The source material was PBMCs. Receptor source: a man in his sixties in good health and CMV-seronegative. CDR3s include the opening cysteine and the closing phenylalanine or tryptophan. Fields, in order: clone size, D gene, V gene, CDR3 length, J gene, CDR3 DNA, CDR3 protein. The D gene is left open where the match is weak. Size tells how often a clone was seen (once, few, many) or the class of an expanded clone, and some rows leave it out.

clone_size: NA
d_call: TRBD1
v_call: TRBV7-9
cdr3_length: 15
j_call: TRBJ2-5
cdr3_nt: TGTGCCAGCAGCTTAGAGGACAGGAACCAAGAGACCCAGTACTTC
cdr3_aa: CASSLEDRNQETQYF

clone_size: few
d_call: TRBD1
v_call: TRBV19
cdr3_length: 14
j_call: TRBJ1-1
cdr3_nt: TGTGCCAGTAGTACTGACAGGGGGAACACTGAAGCTTTCTTT
cdr3_aa: CASSTDRGNTEAFF

clone_size: NA
d_call: TRBD1
v_call: TRBV18
cdr3_length: 14
j_call: TRBJ2-7
cdr3_nt: TGTGCCAGCTCACCTACGGACAGGGACCACGAGCAGTACTTC
cdr3_aa: CASSPTDRDHEQYF

clone_size: NA
d_call: TRBD1
v_call: TRBV28
cdr3_length: 16
j_call: TRBJ2-7
cdr3_nt: TGTGCCAGCAGAAATCCCGCTGGACAGGGGGCCTACGAGCAGTACTTC
cdr3_aa: CASRNPAGQGAYEQYF

clone_size: NA
d_call: NA
v_call: TRBV25-1
cdr3_length: 14
j_call: TRBJ2-3
cdr3_nt: TGTGCCAGCAGTGCCATAGATATCGCAGATACGCAGTATTTT
cdr3_aa: CASSAIDIADTQYF

clone_size: NA
d_call: TRBD1
v_call: TRBV30
cdr3_length: 14
j_call: TRBJ1-1
cdr3_nt: TGTGCCTGGAGTTGGGACAGCTTGAACACTGAAGCTTTCTTT
cdr3_aa: CAWSWDSLNTEAFF

clone_size: NA
d_call: NA
v_call: TRBV2
cdr3_length: 10
j_call: TRBJ2-7
cdr3_nt: TGTGCCAGCCGGTTCCCCGAGCAGTACTTC
cdr3_aa: CASRFPEQYF

clone_size: NA
d_call: NA
v_call: TRBV7-2
cdr3_length: 17
j_call: TRBJ2-7
cdr3_nt: TGTGCCAGCAGCTTAGCGCAAACCTGGCTGGGGAGCAGCGAGCAGTACTTC
cdr3_aa: CASSLAQTWLGSSEQYF

clone_size: NA
d_call: TRBD2
v_call: TRBV7-9
cdr3_length: 16
j_call: TRBJ2-7
cdr3_nt: TGTGCCAGCAGCTTAGTCCCAGCGGGAGGTCCCTACGAGCAGTACTTC
cdr3_aa: CASSLVPAGGPYEQYF

clone_size: NA
d_call: TRBD1
v_call: TRBV30
cdr3_length: 14
j_call: TRBJ1-2
cdr3_nt: TGTGCCTGGAGAAGACAGGGGGGAGGTTATGGCTACACCTTC
cdr3_aa: CAWRRQGGGYGYTF

clone_size: NA
d_call: TRBD1
v_call: TRBV5-1
cdr3_length: 14
j_call: TRBJ2-5
cdr3_nt: TGCGCCAGCAGCTTGCAGGGGGCTCGAGAGACCCAGTACTTC
cdr3_aa: CASSLQGARETQYF

clone_size: few
d_call: NA
v_call: TRBV7-3
cdr3_length: 14
j_call: TRBJ2-5
cdr3_nt: TGTGCCAGCAGCCCCGGGAGAAACCAAGAGACCCAGTACTTC
cdr3_aa: CASSPGRNQETQYF

clone_size: NA
d_call: NA
v_call: TRBV30
cdr3_length: 14
j_call: TRBJ1-2
cdr3_nt: TGTGCCTGGAGCGTTCTAGGGGTACGCTATGGCTACACCTTC
cdr3_aa: CAWSVLGVRYGYTF

clone_size: NA
d_call: NA
v_call: TRBV10-3
cdr3_length: 14
j_call: TRBJ1-2
cdr3_nt: TGTGCCATCAGTGGGACCGATCGGGGGAGAGGCTACACCTTC
cdr3_aa: CAISGTDRGRGYTF

clone_size: NA
d_call: NA
v_call: TRBV29-1
cdr3_length: 14
j_call: TRBJ1-1
cdr3_nt: TGCAGCGCCCGGGGGGGGGCGATGAACACTGAAGCTTTCTTT
cdr3_aa: CSARGGAMNTEAFF

clone_size: few
d_call: TRBD2
v_call: TRBV7-6
cdr3_length: 16
j_call: TRBJ2-7
cdr3_nt: TGTGCCAGCAGCACCAGGACTAGCGGGAGAGCCTACGAGCAGTACTTC
cdr3_aa: CASSTRTSGRAYEQYF

clone_size: NA
d_call: NA
v_call: TRBV5-6
cdr3_length: 15
j_call: TRBJ1-1
cdr3_nt: TGTGCCAGCAGCTTGCGGGCCACCGGGGGCACTGAAGCTTTCTTT
cdr3_aa: CASSLRATGGTEAFF